The rows below give T cell receptor beta chains drawn from one sample of a study of T-cell memory formation after mild COVID-19. TCRdb ran MiXCR on the 5' RACE reads and lists one entry per CDR3 protein. The top ten hold around 21% of the sample, which has 290,000 or so distinct CDR3 sequences, roughly a fifth seen once. Material: PBMCs or a T cell subset sorted from them (not recorded which). The receptors shown here come from a man aged 18 to 29 who had mild COVID-19 (a few samples of this study predate the infection). Cell type and time point are not known. Both conserved end residues are part of each CDR3. D genes are given only for firm matches. For some rows the clone size is stated as once, few or many, or as a class when expanded; others skip it.

d_call j_call v_call clone_size cdr3_aa cdr3_nt
TRBD2 TRBJ2-3 TRBV4-1 few CASSQDLAEAGTDTQYF TGCGCCAGCAGCCAAGACTTAGCGGAAGCGGGGACAGATACGCAGTATTTT
. TRBJ2-1 TRBV6-1 many CASSEAELNEQFF TGTGCCAGCAGTGAAGCCGAACTCAATGAGCAGTTCTTC
. TRBJ1-6 TRBV2 few CASSKGQGSNSPLHF TGTGCCAGCAGTAAAGGTCAGGGGAGTAATTCACCCCTCCACTTT
. TRBJ2-1 TRBV12-5 many CASGTTGRVTNEQFF TGTGCTAGTGGTACCACAGGGAGGGTAACCAATGAGCAGTTCTTC
. TRBJ2-3 TRBV5-1 . CASSLSSVRDTQYF TGCGCCAGCAGCTTGTCTTCAGTTCGGGATACGCAGTATTTT
. TRBJ1-3 TRBV21-1 . CASSKAKAISGNTIYF TGTGCCAGCAGCAAAGCGAAAGCGATCTCTGGAAACACCATATATTTT
TRBD1 TRBJ2-3 TRBV29-1 few CSVEKGGQGTDTQYF TGCAGCGTTGAAAAGGGGGGACAGGGCACAGATACGCAGTATTTT
TRBD2 TRBJ2-3 TRBV7-9 . CASSFGPSGGSGDTQYF TGTGCCAGCAGCTTTGGCCCTAGCGGGGGCAGTGGGGATACGCAGTATTTT
. TRBJ2-7 TRBV6-2/TRBV6-3 . CASRSSPGAYEQYF TGTGCCAGCAGATCTTCCCCAGGGGCCTACGAGCAGTACTTC
. TRBJ2-2 TRBV7-3 . CASSLMGSANTGELFF TGTGCCAGCAGCTTAATGGGGTCAGCGAACACCGGGGAGCTGTTTTTT
. TRBJ2-2 TRBV11-2 few CASSLVRNTGELFF TGTGCCAGCAGCTTAGTCAGGAACACCGGGGAGCTGTTTTTT
. TRBJ2-5 TRBV15 few CATRHGQETQYF TGTGCCACCAGGCACGGACAAGAGACCCAGTACTTC
. TRBJ2-4 TRBV24-1 few CATSVLEEGGLAKNIQYF TGTGCCACCAGCGTTCTTGAAGAGGGGGGGCTAGCCAAAAACATTCAGTACTTC
. TRBJ2-1 TRBV5-1 . CASSGGLPPYNEQFF TGCGCCAGCAGCGGAGGACTGCCGCCCTACAATGAGCAGTTCTTC
TRBD1 TRBJ2-7 TRBV4-1 . CASSRTGGEQYF TGCGCCAGCAGCCGAACAGGGGGTGAGCAGTACTTC
TRBD1 TRBJ2-7 TRBV10-2 few CATTSGKTGGRYEQYF TGCGCCACCACCAGTGGGAAAACAGGGGGTAGGTACGAGCAGTACTTC
TRBD1 TRBJ2-7 TRBV12-3/TRBV12-4 few CASSLRDRAHEQYF TGTGCCAGCAGCCTCCGGGACAGGGCTCACGAGCAGTACTTC
. TRBJ1-1 TRBV7-9 few CASSLPLRNTEAFF TGTGCCAGCAGCCTCCCCCTCCGGAACACTGAAGCTTTCTTT
. TRBJ1-3 TRBV6-5 few CASSFRDRNTIYF TGTGCCAGCAGTTTCAGGGACAGAAACACCATATATTTT
. TRBJ2-2 TRBV6-6 once CASSYIGGANTGELFF TGTGCCAGCAGTTACATCGGGGGCGCGAACACCGGGGAGCTGTTTTTT
TRBD1 TRBJ1-2 TRBV28 few CASSPDRGGYGYTF TGTGCCAGCAGTCCCGACAGGGGAGGGTATGGCTACACCTTC
. TRBJ1-5 TRBV5-5 . CASSFQLWDQPQHF TGTGCCAGCAGCTTCCAGCTTTGGGATCAGCCCCAGCATTTT
. TRBJ1-4 TRBV7-9 . CASSLVRAPGEKLFF TGTGCCAGCAGCTTAGTACGGGCCCCGGGAGAAAAACTGTTTTTT
TRBD1 TRBJ1-1 TRBV6-5 . CASSLDRISSEAFF TGTGCCAGCAGTTTGGACAGGATAAGTTCTGAAGCTTTCTTT
TRBD2 TRBJ2-5 TRBV11-2 . CASSLRTSGGTQETQYF TGTGCCAGCAGCCTCAGGACTAGCGGGGGGACTCAAGAGACCCAGTACTTC
TRBD2 TRBJ2-3 TRBV7-9 few CASCPGGSTDTQYF TGTGCCAGCTGTCCGGGGGGGTCCACAGATACGCAGTATTTT
. TRBJ2-1 TRBV2 few CASSEDRSSYNEQFF TGTGCCAGCAGTGAAGACAGGAGCTCCTACAATGAGCAGTTCTTC
TRBD1 TRBJ2-6 TRBV20-1 . CSALGQGSSGANVLTF TGCAGTGCCCTCGGACAGGGGAGCTCAGGGGCCAACGTCCTGACTTTC
. TRBJ1-4 TRBV7-8 . CASSQGPESNEKLFF TGTGCCAGCAGCCAAGGTCCGGAAAGTAATGAAAAACTGTTTTTT
. TRBJ2-5 TRBV4-3 few CASSRSGAAGPKTQYF TGCGCCAGCAGCCGGTCGGGGGCCGCCGGTCCCAAGACCCAGTACTTC
. TRBJ2-7 TRBV29-1 few CSVGWGEVYEQYF TGCAGCGTTGGATGGGGGGAGGTCTACGAGCAGTACTTC
. TRBJ1-5 TRBV28 . CASSSSLVLLPQHF TGTGCCAGCAGTTCCTCCCTGGTATTGCTGCCCCAGCATTTT
TRBD1 TRBJ1-2 TRBV18 . CASSGQGVNYGYTF TGTGCCAGCTCAGGCCAGGGGGTCAACTATGGCTACACCTTC
TRBD1 TRBJ2-1 TRBV18 . CASSQGQGSLNEQFF TGTGCCAGCTCACAGGGACAGGGGTCTTTGAATGAGCAGTTCTTC
TRBD1 TRBJ1-1 TRBV5-1 once CASSYIGAGGGTNTEAFF TGCGCCAGCAGTTACATAGGCGCAGGGGGCGGAACTAACACTGAAGCTTTCTTT
. TRBJ1-1 TRBV4-1 . CASSQLDWTPAFF TGCGCCAGCAGCCAATTAGATTGGACACCAGCTTTCTTT
. TRBJ1-3 TRBV7-9 . CASTNGNTIYF TGTGCCAGCACCAATGGAAACACCATATATTTT
TRBD2 TRBJ2-1 TRBV20-1 few CSARDLRTRLFSYNEQFF TGCAGTGCTAGAGATTTGCGGACTAGGCTCTTCTCCTACAATGAGCAGTTCTTC
. TRBJ1-1 TRBV19 few CASSILENTEAFF TGTGCCAGTAGTATTTTAGAGAACACTGAAGCTTTCTTT
. TRBJ2-1 TRBV11-1 few CASSAGGWQFF TGTGCCAGCAGCGCAGGGGGGTGGCAGTTCTTC